This T cell receptor beta chain was recorded in a study of T cell responses to AZD1222 COVID-19 vaccine. Study-wide points: After the peak T cell response, and only then, were repertoires sampled. The sample set comprised mostly white British donors with more females, and clonal diversity was possibly underestimated. Among spike-specific TCRs, nearly half reportedly target unmutated variant regions. Across the whole spike, CD4 TCRs peaked at regions 160-218 and 743-854.

Trimming cost V 2 bases and J 0 bases, with 13 bases left between them. Germline V gene sequence: CDR1 MNHEY, CDR2 SVGEGT. The length of the CDR3 is 16 residues. The repertoire was sequenced with immunoSEQ multiplex PCR; TCRdb's copy has only in-frame clones and lacks some. The table lists about 67,000 clones, less than 90% of them singletons. Notes on this clone: What it binds is not known.

The sequences come from peripheral blood, collected on day 0 of AZD1222 vaccination. J is TRBJ1-1 and V is TRBV6-2 or TRBV6-3, with a weak D call TRBD1 (5 bases). The TCR originated in an adult in good health. CDR3 coding DNA: TGTGCCAGCAGTTACGGGGCAGCCTTGTTGAACACTGAAGCTTTCTTT. It encodes CASSYGAALLNTEAFF.